The 10 T cell receptor beta chains reported below all come from one sample, sequenced in a study of blood T cell repertoires in COVID-19. Method: immunoSEQ multiplex PCR; TCRdb's copy keeps in-frame clones and lacks some. The table lists approximately 210,000 clones, about 84% of them singletons. The specimen sequenced was PBMCs or T cells enriched from blood (not recorded which). The receptors derive from a man aged 25 to 45 with acute COVID-19.

This clone was observed once. This chain uses TRBV5-4 with TRBJ2-7; 9 bases match TRBD2. V lost 3 bases and J lost 5; bases outside the gene matches: 9. The germline gives CDR1 SGHNT, CDR2 YYREEE (reference sequence). The CDR3 runs to 15 residues. The CDR3 DNA follows: TGTGCCAGCAGCTCTCAGACTAGCGGAACCAACGAGCAGTACTTC. It codes for CASSSQTSGTNEQYF.

This clone occurred a few times. V gene TRBV6-5 combines with J gene TRBJ1-5; D gene uncertain. Germline V CDR1 and CDR2: MNHEY, SVGAGI. The CDR3 has 13 residues. The germline V and J ends were trimmed by 2 bases and 4 bases, with 6 bases remaining between them. The CDR3 loop reads CASSYRRNQPQHF. CDR3 in DNA: TGTGCCAGCAGTTACAGGCGGAATCAGCCCCAGCATTTT.

This chain links TRBV30 with TRBJ1-1; the D is unclear. The CDR3 consists of 14 residues. V was clipped by 7 bases and J by 0 bases, with 15 bases between them. The germline CDR1 and CDR2 sequences are GTSNPN and SVGIG (reference sequence). The CDR3 loop reads CASEHQVMNTEAFF. DNA of the CDR3: TGTGCCTCAGAACATCAAGTCATGAACACTGAAGCTTTCTTT.

The chain links TRBV29-1 to TRBJ1-1, with D possibly being TRBD1 (6 bases). V was cut by 3 bases and J by 6 bases, with 11 bases left in between. Per the germline V gene, CDR1 is SQVTM and CDR2 is ANQGSEA. The CDR3 consists of 12 residues. CDR3 nucleotide sequence: TGCAGCGTTGACAGGGGAAGGGCTGAAGCTTTCTTT. Its protein is CSVDRGRAEAFF.

V gene TRBV2 combines with J gene TRBJ1-2; no clear D gene. The CDR3 is made up of 12 amino acids. Germline loops: CDR1 SNHLY, CDR2 FYNNEI. Trimming removed 0 bases from V and 6 bases from J, with 5 bases in between. CDR3 coding DNA: TGTGCCAGCAGTGAAGCCTACGATGGCTACACCTTC. This codes for CASSEAYDGYTF.

The CDR3 DNA sequence: TGTGCCAGCAGCTCTGGCCTTGCTAACTATGGCTACACCTTC. Its translation: CASSSGLANYGYTF. This chain connects TRBV5-6 to TRBJ1-2; no reliable D call. The germline V and J ends were trimmed by 3 bases and 0 bases, with 9 bases remaining between them. This CDR3 is built from 14 residues. Germline V gene data show CDR1 as SGHDT and CDR2 as YYEEEE.

The chain joins TRBV9 to TRBJ2-2, with 10 bases matching TRBD2. The CDR3 sequence is 16 residues long. Germline V gene lookup returns CDR1 SGDLS and CDR2 YYNGEE. The J segment lost 8 bases and the V segment lost 4 bases, leaving 11 bases of the junction unmatched. The CDR3 loop reads CASSPSGGAAGGELFF. CDR3 coding DNA: TGTGCCAGCAGCCCAAGCGGGGGGGCTGCGGGGGGGGAGCTGTTTTTT.

The rearrangement joins TRBV6-5 to TRBJ2-7, with 8 bases aligning to TRBD2. This CDR3 spans 14 amino acids. The V gene end was trimmed by 2 bases and the J gene end by 2 bases; junction bases not matched to a gene: 2. In germline, CDR1 is MNHEY, CDR2 SVGAGI. CDR3 sequence: CASSYNGGAYEQYF. The CDR3 DNA reads as TGTGCCAGCAGTTACAACGGGGGGGCCTACGAGCAGTACTTC.

The gene calls are TRBV18 and TRBJ1-1, with TRBD1 matching over 7 bases. The V segment lost 1 base and the J segment 6 bases; nucleotides outside the gene matches: 11. The germline gives CDR1 KGHSH, CDR2 LQKENI. The CDR3 sequence is 16 residues long. Here the CDR3 reads CASSPRSGQGVSEAFF. CDR3 bases: TGTGCCAGCTCACCACGCTCGGGGCAGGGGGTCTCTGAAGCTTTCTTT.

The chain combines TRBV9 with TRBJ2-1; the match to TRBD1 covers 12 bases. From germline, CDR1 is SGDLS and CDR2 YYNGEE. V was pared by 3 bases and J by 10 bases, with 8 bases of the junction left unmatched. There are 15 residues in the CDR3. CDR3 residues: CASSGAGTGGEEQFF. The CDR3 DNA sequence: TGTGCCAGCAGCGGGGCCGGGACAGGGGGCGAGGAGCAGTTCTTC.